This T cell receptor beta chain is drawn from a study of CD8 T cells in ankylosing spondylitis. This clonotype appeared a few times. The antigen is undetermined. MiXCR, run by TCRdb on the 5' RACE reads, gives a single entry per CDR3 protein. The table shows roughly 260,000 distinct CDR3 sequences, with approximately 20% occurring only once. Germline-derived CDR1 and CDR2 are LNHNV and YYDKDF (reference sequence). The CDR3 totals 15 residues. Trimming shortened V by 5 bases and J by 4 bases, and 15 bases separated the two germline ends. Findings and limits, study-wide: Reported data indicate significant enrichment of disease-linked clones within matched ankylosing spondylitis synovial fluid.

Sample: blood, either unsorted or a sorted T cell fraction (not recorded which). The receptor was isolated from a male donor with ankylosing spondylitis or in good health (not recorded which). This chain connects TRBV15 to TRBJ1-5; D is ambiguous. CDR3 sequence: CATSLEPHFNQPQHF. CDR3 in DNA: TGTGCCACCAGCTTGGAGCCACATTTTAATCAGCCCCAGCATTTT.